This TCR beta chain originates from a study of monozygotic twins with inflammatory bowel disease. Findings and caveats of the study: Healthy co-twins, by inverse Simpson, had higher TCRbeta diversity than their siblings with IBD.

Germline lookup yields CDR1 SGHTA and CDR2 FQGNSA. The CDR3 extends over 15 amino acids. From its re-call of the 5' RACE reads, TCRdb lists each CDR3 protein once, without DNA. The sample yields some 400,000 distinct CDR3 sequences, of which the top ten take up 2.4%. On this clonotype: The target antigen is unknown.

The receptor was derived from a human donor with ulcerative colitis or Crohn's disease, or a healthy co-twin of an affected twin (not recorded which). The sample comprised blood. This chain joins TRBV7-2 and TRBJ2-7; TCRdb selects TRBD1, and the lack of DNA leaves this call unchecked. CDR3 in amino acids: CASSPSGTDSYEQYF.